This T cell receptor (beta chain) was recovered during a study of Ad26.COV2.S vaccination and SARS-CoV-2 variants listed by TCRdb under 2021. About the investigation overall: Vaccine-arm donors came from COV1001, a multicentre, randomized, double-blind, placebo-controlled phase I-IIa trial of Ad26.COV2.S in healthy adults. Ad26.COV2.S was administered intramuscularly at 5 x 10^10 or 1 x 10^11 viral particles, either as a single shot or as two shots given 56 days apart. TCRbeta repertoire sequencing served as the tool for gauging how specific and how broad the SARS-CoV-2-reactive T cell receptors were following Ad26.COV2.S vaccination. The TCR-sequenced set comprised around 30 samples: some 19 Ad26.COV2.S vaccine recipients, 5 placebo recipients and 8 SARS-CoV-2 convalescent individuals. Trial participants were randomized into five groups of five: low-dose or high-dose Ad26.COV2.S given once or twice, or placebo on both occasions. Throughout the experiments and outcome assessment, investigators stayed blinded to trial group allocation.

The immunoSEQ Assay was used to sequence TCRbeta CDR3 regions. After extraction, genomic DNA underwent amplification by bias-controlled multiplex PCR, followed by high-throughput sequencing. Per the authors' processing: To quantify the absolute abundance of every unique TCRbeta CDR3 region, sequences were collapsed and filtered. T cell fraction was estimated by normalizing TCRbeta template counts to usable DNA, which was measured by amplifying reference genes present in all nucleated cells. Repertoire TCRs were annotated as SARS-CoV-2-specific when V gene, CDR3 amino acid sequence and J gene were exactly matched to a known reactive TCR set. MIRA supplied the reference SARS-CoV-2 TCR set, which was filtered for enrichment in COVID-19-positive ImmuneCODE repertoires so that public or cross-reactive TCRs were removed. Using the MIRA antigens, annotated TCRs were further analysed by specific ORF or by position within an ORF. Breadth was defined as the number of annotated unique rearrangements divided by the total number of unique productive rearrangements, and depth was defined as the summed frequency of the annotated unique rearrangements. Group comparisons of TCR breadth used two-sided Wilcoxon rank-sum tests. This is the immuneACCESS table as TCRdb keeps it, with only in-frame sequences that have V and J called. A part of the clones is gone; compared with another copy, unresolved V genes explain less than half, and the rest is unexplained. V, J and clone size reflect that table, while D and trimming were determined from the DNA. Recorded for this sample are about half a million clones; 89% of them occurred a single time. 1.7% of the sample is in the top ten clones.

The label giving this sample's treatment or condition can be read as: roughly 18 received Ad26.COV2.S at low or high dose, single or two shots; about 5 received placebo; per-sample allocation not given. For vaccine and placebo recipients, the sequenced repertoires came from samples collected on day 63 after the first injection. In Cohort 1b, roughly 25 adults aged 18-55 years were enrolled at a single site in Boston, USA, between 29 July and 7 August 2020. Ad26.COV2.S consisted of a replication-incompetent adenovirus type 26 vector by which a prefusion-stabilized SARS-CoV-2 spike protein from the original Wuhan strain was expressed. The germline V gene specifies ENHRY as CDR1 and SYGVKD as CDR2. From the cysteine up to the phenylalanine, the CDR3 has a length of 12 residues. Of all the DNA, just the CDR3 is kept, 36 bases in frame from base 1. Trimming takes 3 bases from V and 7 bases from J, and the germline ends sit 10 bases apart.

Study-wide findings and limitations: Non-spike TCR breadth was comparable between vaccine and placebo recipients, consistent with the vaccine containing only spike. Substantial breadth of spike-specific CD8+ and CD4+ T cell responses was reported after vaccination. The study lacked the statistical power to compare responses across vaccine doses or regimens. It was noted by the authors that total T cell responses may have been underestimated by the TCR breadth and depth analyses. Spike-specific TCR breadth was higher in Ad26.COV2.S recipients than in placebo recipients (P = 0.0014).

Turning to this clone: There is no known antigen for this receptor. No base-level quality is on record; no much larger clone is a single base apart.

This sample comprised peripheral blood, obtained in a trial of Ad26.COV2.S vaccine versus placebo. The chain employs TRBV10-3 and TRBJ2-7, with the D gene call left open. The sequence came from a person aged 18-60 years who received the Ad26.COV2.S COVID-19 vaccine or a placebo. CDR3 protein: CAISEVLGEQYF. The DNA sequence reads TGTGCCATCAGTGAAGTTCTGGGGGAGCAGTACTTC.